The 27 T cell receptor beta chains given below trace back to one sample, sequenced in a study of blood T cells in healthy people across ages. PCR was performed a second time for roughly 7 to 11 cycles using a sample-barcoded 5' primer and a J-beta primer mix. From the 5' RACE reads, TCRdb called clonotypes with MiXCR, one entry per CDR3 protein. The sample lists 800,000 or so distinct CDR3 sequences; 62% were seen once. Sequenced: blood. The receptor source for this set is a young man in good health.

The V call is TRBV7-2, the J call TRBJ1-5, with TRBD1 matching 7 bases. Losses at the gene ends were 4 bases for V and 4 bases for J; bases not matched to a gene: 10. CDR1 SGHTA and CDR2 FQGNSA come from the germline V gene. This CDR3 has 16 residues. CDR3: CASSSPLGQWNQPQHF. CDR3 nucleotides: TGTGCCAGCAGCTCACCGCTGGGACAGTGGAATCAGCCCCAGCATTTT.

This rearrangement joins TRBV4-3 to TRBJ2-6; D is uncertain. The CDR3 has 16 amino acids. CDR1 is LGHNA and CDR2 is YSLEER in the germline V gene. Trimming left V 4 bases short and J 5 bases short, with 15 bases between. The CDR3 loop is CASSRGRTARANVLTF. As DNA, the CDR3 is TGCGCCAGCAGCCGGGGAAGGACGGCTAGGGCCAACGTCCTGACTTTC.

This clonotype was seen a single time. The rearrangement links TRBV6-2 or TRBV6-3 to TRBJ1-2; unclear D gene. V dropped 4 bases and J dropped 0 bases, with 12 bases sitting between them. The CDR3 is made up of 15 amino acids. From germline, CDR1 is MNHEY and CDR2 SVGEGT. The CDR3 DNA reads TGTGCCAGCAGTTTATCATACGGGGCTAACTATGGCTACACCTTC. Residues: CASSLSYGANYGYTF.

The chain couples TRBV9 to TRBJ2-5; maybe TRBD1 (5 bases). Trimming removed 0 bases from V and 7 bases from J, with 13 bases in between. The germline gives CDR1 SGDLS, CDR2 YYNGEE. The CDR3 covers 14 residues. CDR3 protein: CASSVGTGPPTQYF. DNA of the CDR3: TGTGCCAGCAGCGTAGGTACAGGCCCCCCGACCCAGTACTTC.

The J gene is TRBJ2-1, the V gene TRBV9; D may be TRBD1 (6 bases). The DNA matches TRBJ2-7 better at its end, which makes the J call doubtful. The CDR3 sequence is 15 residues long. Germline assignment: CDR1 SGDLS and CDR2 YYNGEE. The CDR3 spells CASSVGHRDTIEQYF. DNA for the CDR3: TGTGCCAGCAGCGTAGGGCACCGGGACACTATCGAGCAGTACTTC.

The chain carries TRBV20-1 and TRBJ1-6; perhaps TRBD1 as D (6 bases). V was cut by 6 bases and J by 6 bases, with 18 bases left in between. CDR1 and CDR2 (germline): DFQATT, SNEGSKA (reference sequence). The length of the CDR3 is 15 residues. The CDR3 region is CSALGTPDANSPLHF. The DNA of the CDR3 is TGCAGTGCCCTAGGGACACCCGATGCTAATTCACCCCTCCACTTT.

This clonotype turned up a few times. The chain employs TRBV20-1 and TRBJ2-7; 9 nucleotides agree with TRBD1. The CDR3 covers 13 residues. V shed 6 bases, J shed 0 bases, and the junction held 3 bases outside the gene matches. CDR1 is DFQATT and CDR2 is SNEGSKA in the germline V gene (reference sequence). The CDR3 nucleotides are TGCAGTGCCGCGGGACAGGGCTCCTACGAGCAGTACTTC. Its protein product is CSAAGQGSYEQYF.

This clonotype was seen more than once but under ten times. The chain uses TRBV7-9 and TRBJ1-2; 9 positions agree with TRBD1. Germline CDR1 is SEHNR and CDR2 is FQNEAQ (reference sequence). Trimming at V came to 5 bases and at J to 4 bases, leaving 11 bases not matched to a gene. This CDR3 has 16 residues. In DNA form, the CDR3 reads TGTGCCAGCAGCAAATCGGGACAGGGCGGGAGCTATGGCTACACCTTC. Translated, it gives CASSKSGQGGSYGYTF.

This chain connects TRBV28 to TRBJ2-4; D is ambiguous. V was trimmed by 4 bases and J by 7 bases, leaving 11 bases between them. Germline CDR1 is MDHEN and CDR2 is SYDVKM. This CDR3 contains 13 residues. The CDR3 sequence: CASSWGVGNIQYF. CDR3 DNA sequence: TGTGCCAGCAGTTGGGGTGTAGGGAACATTCAGTACTTC.

In nucleotides, the CDR3 is TGTGCCAGCAGTGTTACTAGCGGGAGGGCCACAGATACGCAGTATTTT. Amino acids: CASSVTSGRATDTQYF. The chain employs TRBV25-1 and TRBJ2-3; TRBD2 matches at 13 bases. CDR3 length: 16 amino acids. CDR1 is MGHDK and CDR2 is SYGVNS in the germline V gene. The V gene end was trimmed by 4 bases and the J gene end by 2 bases; junction bases not matched to a gene: 3.

For this clonotype: It may be a read error: a sequence one base away is much more abundant. The V call is TRBV4-3, the J call TRBJ1-4; D unclear. The V end was cut by 4 bases, the J end by 8 bases, with 14 bases between. Germline V CDR1 and CDR2: LGHNA, YSLEER. This CDR3 has 14 amino acids. CDR3 in DNA: TGCGCCAGCAGCCCCAGCGGTGAGGAGGAAAAACTGTTTTTT. Amino acid sequence: CASSPSGEEEKLFF.

The chain is built from TRBV29-1 and TRBJ2-7; weak D call: TRBD1 (5 bases). V was pared by 7 bases and J by 3 bases, with 13 bases between. The CDR3 contains 12 residues. From germline, CDR1 is SQVTM and CDR2 ANQGSEA. The chain's CDR3 is CSAAGRVYEQYF. The CDR3 nucleotides read TGCAGCGCTGCCGGCAGGGTCTACGAGCAGTACTTC.

The chain carries TRBV12-3 or TRBV12-4 and TRBJ1-5, with D uncertain. The CDR3 is 16 residues long. V shed 5 bases and J shed 2 bases, with 16 bases lying between them. CDR3 amino acids: CASSPRPSGGNQPQHF. The CDR3 DNA reads as TGTGCCAGCAGTCCCCGGCCCAGCGGAGGCAATCAGCCCCAGCATTTT.

This rearrangement joins TRBV20-1 to TRBJ2-5; weak D call: TRBD1 (6 bases). With the DNA end fitting TRBJ2-7 better, the J assignment may be wrong. The CDR3 covers 13 residues. Germline V gene sequence: CDR1 DFQATT, CDR2 SNEGSKA (reference sequence). The CDR3 is CSATTGYTYEQYF. DNA of the CDR3: TGCAGTGCCACGACAGGTTACACCTACGAGCAGTACTTC.

This clonotype was seen a handful of times. V and J are TRBV6-2 or TRBV6-3 and TRBJ2-1, with unresolved D. Deletions cut 10 bases from V and 7 bases from J, with 20 bases between. The germline CDR1 and CDR2 sequences are MNHEY and SVGEGT. The CDR3 totals 14 residues. The DNA for the CDR3 is TGTGCCACCAACGCGGCCCCGGTCAGTAATGAGCAGTTCTTC. Translated, it gives CATNAAPVSNEQFF.

The rearrangement links TRBV5-1 to TRBJ1-6; the D is unclear. The germline V and J ends were trimmed by 0 bases and 8 bases, with 3 bases remaining between them. CDR3 length equals 12 residues. Germline CDR1 and CDR2: SGHRS and YFSETQ. CDR3: CASSLDDSPLHF. In nucleotides, the CDR3 is TGCGCCAGCAGCTTGGACGATTCACCCCTCCACTTT.

The chain couples TRBV6-1 to TRBJ2-1, with D perhaps TRBD2 (5 bases). The V gene's germline CDR1 is MNHNS and CDR2 SASEGT. This CDR3 region has 16 residues. The V end lost 2 bases, the J end lost 7 bases, and 18 bases lay between the germline ends. The CDR3 coding sequence is TGTGCCAGCAGTGAACGGGAAGGGCGGCATCTGAATGAGCAGTTCTTC. This sequence encodes CASSEREGRHLNEQFF.

This clonotype has just a few counts. V usage is TRBV20-1 and J usage is TRBJ2-5; 7 positions match TRBD2. Unmatched junction bases numbered 12, after V lost 6 bases and J lost 5 bases. Germline V lookup: CDR1 DFQATT, CDR2 SNEGSKA (reference sequence). The CDR3 is 14 residues long. CDR3 loop: CSARTGGVRETQYF. The CDR3 DNA sequence: TGCAGTGCCCGTACTGGGGGGGTGCGGGAGACCCAGTACTTC.

Remarks on this clonotype: A junction end diverges from the germline sequence, so it may reflect a read error. This chain links TRBV9 with TRBJ2-7; TRBD2 matches at 7 bases. The germline V gene has CDR1 SGDLS and CDR2 YYNGEE. The CDR3 sequence is 13 residues long. The CDR3 nucleotides read TGTGCCAACAGCCTCAGCGGGGACCACGAGCAGTACTTC. It specifies CANSLSGDHEQYF.

Here the CDR3 reads CASSSRDKYNEQFF. The DNA of the CDR3 is TGTGCCAGCAGCTCAAGGGACAAATACAATGAGCAGTTCTTC. The J gene is TRBJ2-1, the V gene TRBV13, with D tentatively TRBD1 (6 bases). Germline-derived CDR1 and CDR2 are PRHDT and FYEKMQ (reference sequence). The ends were cut back, 4 bases at V and 4 bases at J, with 11 bases in the middle. There are 14 residues in the CDR3.

In its sample, this clonotype was seen a few times. The chain links TRBV3-1 to TRBJ2-5; D is possibly TRBD2 (6 bases). Per germline, CDR1 LGHDT and CDR2 YNNKEL (reference sequence). The CDR3 runs to 14 residues. V lost 4 bases, J lost 2 bases, and 11 bases lay in between. The CDR3, as DNA: TGTGCCAGCAGCCGTCGGGGGAATCAAGAGACCCAGTACTTC. Residues: CASSRRGNQETQYF.

This chain joins TRBV4-3 and TRBJ2-7, with D possibly matching TRBD2 (6 bases). This CDR3 region has 14 residues. The germline V gene encodes CDR1 LGHNA and CDR2 YSLEER. Trimming shortened V by 5 bases and J by 1 base, and 12 bases separated the two germline ends. The DNA of the CDR3 is TGCGCCAGCAGCGGAGGGCACAGATCCTACGAGCAGTACTTC. Protein: CASSGGHRSYEQYF.

CDR3 loop: CSLSTREQYF. The CDR3 nucleotides read TGCAGCCTTTCGACTCGCGAGCAGTACTTC. The chain uses TRBV29-1 and TRBJ2-4; D gene unclear. Judging by the DNA end, TRBJ2-7 fits better; the J call may be wrong. CDR3 length equals 10 residues. From germline, CDR1 is SQVTM and CDR2 ANQGSEA.

V gene TRBV24-1 combines with J gene TRBJ2-3, with 8 bases that match TRBD2. This CDR3 is built from 17 residues. The V gene's germline CDR1 is KGHDR and CDR2 SFDVKD. Trimming removed 0 bases from V and 2 bases from J; junction bases left unmatched: 6. CDR3 nucleotides: TGTGCCACCAGTGATTTGGGAAGCGGGGGTACCACAGATACGCAGTATTTT. This gives the protein CATSDLGSGGTTDTQYF.

Only a few counts were recorded for this clonotype. The chain couples TRBV7-2 to TRBJ1-2; a weak D match, TRBD1 (6 bases). Germline V CDR1 and CDR2: SGHTA, FQGNSA. There are 15 residues in the CDR3. Trimming cost V 5 bases and J 7 bases, with 20 bases left between them. CDR3 protein: CASSTQGVRGFGYTF. In DNA form, the CDR3 reads TGTGCCAGCAGCACACAAGGCGTCAGGGGATTTGGCTACACCTTC.

The CDR3 nucleotides read TGTGCCAGCAGCCAGGACACTTCCGAGCAGTACTTC. Translated, it gives CASSQDTSEQYF. The chain has TRBV9 and TRBJ2-7, with a possible D match to TRBD1 (5 bases). Germline V gene sequence: CDR1 SGDLS, CDR2 YYNGEE. Between the trimmed V and J ends, which lost 4 bases and 6 bases, there was a span of 11 bases. CDR3 size: 12 residues.

This clonotype was recorded at least ten times. The chain carries TRBV7-2 and TRBJ2-1; no clear D. The germline CDR1 and CDR2 sequences are SGHTA and FQGNSA. This CDR3 is 11 amino acids long. V was shortened by 6 bases and J by 10 bases, with 10 bases between the two germline ends. For the CDR3, the DNA is TGTGCCAGCAGATACTACGCCGAGCAGTTCTTC. It yields the protein CASRYYAEQFF.